This T cell receptor beta chain was identified during a study of blood T cell repertoires in COVID-19. About the study: Material from acute and convalescent COVID-19 was sourced from the United States, Italy and Spain. T cells, B-cell-depleted T cells, or PBMCs provided the cDNA or gDNA that served as material.

The germline V gene encodes CDR1 SGHAT and CDR2 FQNNGV. The CDR3 is made up of 18 amino acids. The germline V and J ends were trimmed by 1 base and 6 bases, with 21 bases remaining between them. Per the original methods: Reference gene primer amplification gave estimated nucleated cell counts. Using immunoSEQ multiplex PCR, the repertoire was profiled, and TCRdb retains in-frame clones only, with some absent. That table furnishes V, J and clone size, whereas the DNA furnished D and trimming. Here the sample spans around 150,000 clones, 70% to 90% being singletons. This sequence was found in a human donor in a cohort sampled during active COVID-19. The material sequenced was peripheral blood. V gene TRBV11-2 combines with J gene TRBJ1-4; a weak D match, TRBD1 (6 bases). Here the CDR3 reads CASSLGKGRGGEHEKLFF. The CDR3 nucleotides read TGTGCCAGCAGCTTAGGGAAAGGCAGGGGAGGGGAGCATGAAAAACTGTTTTTT.